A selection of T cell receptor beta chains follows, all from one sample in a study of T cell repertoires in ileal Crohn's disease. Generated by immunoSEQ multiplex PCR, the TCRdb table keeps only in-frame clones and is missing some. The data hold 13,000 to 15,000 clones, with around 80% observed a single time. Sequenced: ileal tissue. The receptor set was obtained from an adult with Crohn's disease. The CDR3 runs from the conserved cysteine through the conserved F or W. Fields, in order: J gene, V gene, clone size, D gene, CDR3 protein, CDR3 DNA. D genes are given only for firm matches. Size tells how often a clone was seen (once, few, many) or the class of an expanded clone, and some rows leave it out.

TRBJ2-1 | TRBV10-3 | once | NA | CAITPGSGSSYNEQFF | TGTGCCATCACCCCAGGTTCGGGGAGCTCCTACAATGAGCAGTTCTTC
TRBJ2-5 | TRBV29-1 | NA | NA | CSVVLSGETQYF | TGCAGCGTTGTTTTAAGCGGGGAGACCCAGTACTTC
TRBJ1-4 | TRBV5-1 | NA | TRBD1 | CASSSNPTGGSEKLFF | TGCGCCAGCAGCTCAAACCCGACAGGGGGATCTGAAAAACTGTTTTTT
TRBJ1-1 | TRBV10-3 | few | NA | CAISVGANTEAFF | TGTGCCATCAGTGTCGGTGCGAACACTGAAGCTTTCTTT
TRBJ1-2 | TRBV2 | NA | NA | CASSLLQDFGGYTF | TGTGCCAGCAGCCTTTTACAGGATTTTGGGGGCTACACCTTC
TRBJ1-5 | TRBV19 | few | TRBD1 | CASRTGQVNQPQHF | TGTGCCAGTAGGACGGGACAGGTGAATCAGCCCCAGCATTTT
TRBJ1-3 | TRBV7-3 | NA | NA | CASSLDGGAGNTIYF | TGTGCCAGCAGCTTGGACGGAGGGGCTGGAAACACCATATATTTT
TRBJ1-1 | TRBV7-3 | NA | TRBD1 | CASSPRQGVGAEAFF | TGTGCCAGCAGCCCAAGACAGGGGGTAGGGGCTGAAGCTTTCTTT
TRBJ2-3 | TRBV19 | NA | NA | CASSIGRLSSTDTQYF | TGTGCCAGTAGTATAGGTCGACTGAGTAGCACAGATACGCAGTATTTT
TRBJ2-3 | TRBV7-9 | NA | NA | CASSLSRSTGTDTQYF | TGTGCCAGCAGCTTATCACGGAGTACTGGCACAGATACGCAGTATTTT
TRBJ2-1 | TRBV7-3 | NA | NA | CASSPQAYNEQFF | TGTGCCAGCAGTCCACAGGCGTACAATGAGCAGTTCTTC
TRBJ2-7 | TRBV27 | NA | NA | CASSPRQSSSYEQYF | TGTGCCAGCAGTCCACGACAGTCAAGCTCCTACGAGCAGTACTTC
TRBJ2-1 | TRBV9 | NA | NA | CASSVGGLGNEQFF | TGTGCCAGCAGCGTAGGGGGGCTGGGAAATGAGCAGTTCTTC
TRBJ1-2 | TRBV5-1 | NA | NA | CASSSSLGENYGYTF | TGCGCCAGCAGTTCATCACTCGGGGAGAACTATGGCTACACCTTC
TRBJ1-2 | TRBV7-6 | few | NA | CASSLVAGENYGYTF | TGTGCCAGCAGCTTAGTTGCGGGGGAGAACTATGGCTACACCTTC
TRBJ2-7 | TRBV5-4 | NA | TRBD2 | CASSADVNGGAYEQYF | TGTGCCAGCAGCGCCGATGTAAACGGGGGGGCCTACGAGCAGTACTTC
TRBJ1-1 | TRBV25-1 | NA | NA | CATRKGGGDTEAFF | TGTGCCACTCGGAAGGGTGGGGGGGACACTGAAGCTTTCTTT
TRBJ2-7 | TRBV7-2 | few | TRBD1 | CASGPGQGQRAQYF | TGTGCCAGCGGACCGGGACAGGGACAAAGAGCGCAGTACTTC
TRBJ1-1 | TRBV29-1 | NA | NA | CSVDFEAFF | TGCAGCGTTGACTTTGAAGCTTTCTTT
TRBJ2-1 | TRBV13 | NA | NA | CASSLGLARHEQFF | TGTGCCAGCAGCTTAGGGCTAGCTCGCCATGAGCAGTTCTTC
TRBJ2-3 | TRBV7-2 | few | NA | CASSLAPGGGDTQYF | TGTGCCAGCAGCTTAGCGCCGGGGGGCGGGGATACGCAGTATTTT
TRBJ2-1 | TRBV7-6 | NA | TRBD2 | CASSLELADNEQFF | TGTGCCAGCAGCTTAGAACTAGCGGACAATGAGCAGTTCTTC
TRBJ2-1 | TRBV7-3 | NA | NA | CASSLLAGRYNEQFF | TGTGCCAGCAGCTTACTCGCGGGGCGATACAATGAGCAGTTCTTC
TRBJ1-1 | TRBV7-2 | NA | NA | CASSLRGRGDLNTEAFF | TGTGCCAGCAGCTTACGAGGCAGGGGCGACCTGAACACTGAAGCTTTCTTT
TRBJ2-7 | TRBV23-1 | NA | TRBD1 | CASAHPTRQGKQYF | TGCGCCAGCGCGCACCCTACCAGACAGGGGAAGCAGTACTTC
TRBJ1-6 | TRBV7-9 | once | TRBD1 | CATQRGGQDSPLHF | TGTGCCACCCAAAGAGGGGGCCAGGATTCACCCCTCCACTTT
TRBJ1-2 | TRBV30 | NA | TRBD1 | CAWSAGERSGGVNGYTF | TGTGCCTGGAGTGCCGGCGAAAGGTCAGGGGGAGTGAATGGCTACACCTTC
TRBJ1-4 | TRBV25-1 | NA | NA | CASSESGAGEKLFF | TGTGCCAGCAGTGAATCGGGAGCGGGAGAAAAACTGTTTTTT
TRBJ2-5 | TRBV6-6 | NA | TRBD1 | CASSNRQGVRETQYF | TGTGCCAGCAGTAACAGACAGGGGGTGAGGGAGACCCAGTACTTC
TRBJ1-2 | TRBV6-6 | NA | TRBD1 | CASSGTGGAYGYTF | TGTGCCAGCTCCGGGACAGGGGGTGCCTATGGCTACACCTTC
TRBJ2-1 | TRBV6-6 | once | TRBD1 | CASRSGTGGGNEQFF | TGTGCCAGCAGATCCGGGACAGGTGGGGGCAATGAGCAGTTCTTC
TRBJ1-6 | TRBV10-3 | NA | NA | CAISAGRENSPLHF | TGTGCCATCAGTGCTGGCAGGGAAAATTCACCCCTCCACTTT
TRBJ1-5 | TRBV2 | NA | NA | CASSDGGRTMNQPQHF | TGTGCCAGCAGTGACGGTGGGCGGACTATGAATCAGCCCCAGCATTTT
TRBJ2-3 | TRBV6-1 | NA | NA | CASSEAPPGWDTQYF | TGTGCCAGCAGTGAAGCGCCGCCCGGGTGGGATACGCAGTATTTT
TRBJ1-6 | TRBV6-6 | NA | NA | CASSYSEDSPLHF | TGTGCCAGCAGTTACTCTGAGGATTCACCCCTCCACTTT
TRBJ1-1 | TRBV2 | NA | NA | CASSEDRARGAFF | TGTGCCAGCAGTGAAGACAGGGCCCGGGGAGCTTTCTTT
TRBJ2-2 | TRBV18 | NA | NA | CASSPNRANTGELFF | TGTGCCAGCTCACCGAACAGGGCGAACACCGGGGAGCTGTTTTTT
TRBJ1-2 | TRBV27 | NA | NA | CASSSLIGQFDGYTF | TGTGCCAGCAGTTCCCTCATTGGACAGTTTGATGGCTACACCTTC
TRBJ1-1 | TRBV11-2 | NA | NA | CASSFTGGRNTEAFF | TGTGCCAGCAGCTTTACTGGGGGGAGGAACACTGAAGCTTTCTTT
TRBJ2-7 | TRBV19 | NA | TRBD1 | CASNRDRASGEQYF | TGTGCCAGTAACAGGGACAGGGCAAGTGGCGAGCAGTACTTC
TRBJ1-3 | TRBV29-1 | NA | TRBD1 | CSVAGTGAGNTIYF | TGCAGCGTTGCTGGGACAGGGGCTGGAAACACCATATATTTT
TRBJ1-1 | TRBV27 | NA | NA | CASSRTGIGLNTEAFF | TGTGCCAGCAGTCGCACAGGGATCGGGCTAAACACTGAAGCTTTCTTT
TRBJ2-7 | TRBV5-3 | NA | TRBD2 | CARSFSRGVRQPRTSRPYEQYF | TGTGCCAGAAGCTTCTCCCGCGGGGTGAGACAGCCCCGGACTAGCAGACCTTACGAGCAGTACTTC
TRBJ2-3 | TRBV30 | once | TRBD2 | CAWSPGGDTQYF | TGTGCCTGGAGCCCGGGGGGTGATACGCAGTATTTT
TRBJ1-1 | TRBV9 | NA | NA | CASSVGVTGKAFF | TGTGCCAGCAGCGTAGGGGTTACAGGTAAAGCTTTCTTT
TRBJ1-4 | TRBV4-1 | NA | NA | CASSPRPAGALTTNEKLFF | TGCGCCAGCAGCCCCCGGCCCGCGGGGGCCCTAACAACTAATGAAAAACTGTTTTTT
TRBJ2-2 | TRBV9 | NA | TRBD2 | CASSGEGLITGELFF | TGTGCCAGCAGCGGGGAGGGACTGATCACCGGGGAGCTGTTTTTT
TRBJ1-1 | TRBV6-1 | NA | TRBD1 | CASSWTGGWSEAFF | TGTGCCAGCAGTTGGACAGGGGGCTGGTCTGAAGCTTTCTTT
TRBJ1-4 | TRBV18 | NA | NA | CASSPRTAFNEKLFF | TGTGCCAGCTCACCACGGACAGCCTTTAATGAAAAACTGTTTTTT
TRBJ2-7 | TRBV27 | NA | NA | CASNPSRTASYEQYF | TGTGCCAGCAACCCATCTCGGACAGCATCCTACGAGCAGTACTTC
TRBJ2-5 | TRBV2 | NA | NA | CASRGLALRTQYF | TGTGCCAGCAGAGGACTCGCCTTGCGGACCCAGTACTTC
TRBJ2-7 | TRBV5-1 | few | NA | CASSRSPPPEQYF | TGCGCCAGCAGCCGGAGCCCCCCTCCCGAGCAGTACTTC
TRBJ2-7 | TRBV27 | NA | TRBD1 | CASSRRQGAPYEQYF | TGTGCCAGCAGTCGCCGACAGGGGGCCCCCTACGAGCAGTACTTC